These T cell receptor beta chains were read from a single sample in a study of shared clonotypes between healthy human individuals. The repertoire was sequenced with immunoSEQ multiplex PCR; TCRdb's copy has only in-frame clones and lacks some. The repertoire holds about 650,000 clones, with roughly 96% as singletons. The sequenced sample consisted of naive CD8+ T cells sorted from blood. All receptors come from a woman aged 25 to 39 in good health. CDR3s include the opening cysteine and the closing phenylalanine or tryptophan. A D gene is named only where the DNA matches it firmly. Expanded clones are given a class, and other clones once, few, many or no size at all.

>TRBJ2-7|TRBV2|once|.
TGTGCCAGCAGTGATGGGTCCTGGGGGCTTTCCTACGAGCAGTACTTC
CASSDGSWGLSYEQYF
>TRBJ2-7|TRBV30|.|.
TGTGCCTGGAGTGTAGGCCAGTCGTACGAGCAGTACTTC
CAWSVGQSYEQYF
>TRBJ1-1|TRBV7-3|.|.
TGTGCCAGCAGCCCCAAAACAGGGATCACTGAAGCTTTCTTT
CASSPKTGITEAFF
>TRBJ1-5|TRBV28|.|.
TGTGCCAGCAGTTTTCCGAGGGGTGGTTATAACAATCAGCCCCAGCATTTT
CASSFPRGGYNNQPQHF
>TRBJ2-5|TRBV7-9|.|.
TGTGCCAGCAGCCTCCATGCAAGGGTCCGGGAGACCCAGTACTTC
CASSLHARVRETQYF
>TRBJ2-5|TRBV9|.|TRBD2
TGTGCCCGCCACGATGTCGCGGGAGTTAGTGAGACCCAGTACTTC
CARHDVAGVSETQYF
>TRBJ2-3|TRBV7-6|.|TRBD2
TGTGCCAGCAGCCCACTAGCGTATACTAGCACAGATACGCAGTATTTT
CASSPLAYTSTDTQYF
>TRBJ1-4|TRBV4-1|.|.
TGCGCCAGCAGCCAAGACCGAAGGGCTAATGAAAAACTGTTTTTT
CASSQDRRANEKLFF
>TRBJ2-7|TRBV10-1|.|.
TGCGCCAGCAGCCCCTCAACCGGGACTCTAACCTACGAGCAGTACTTC
CASSPSTGTLTYEQYF
>TRBJ1-1|TRBV4-1|.|TRBD1
TGCGCCAGCAGCCCCCGGACAGGAAACACTGAAGCTTTCTTT
CASSPRTGNTEAFF
>TRBJ2-7|TRBV10-3|once|TRBD2
TGTGCCATCAGTGAGTTCGGGAGGGCCAACAACGAGCAGTACTTC
CAISEFGRANNEQYF
>TRBJ1-5|TRBV4-1|.|TRBD1
TGCGCCAGCAGCCAAGAGGCAGACAGGGGTGACGGTCAGCCCCAGCATTTT
CASSQEADRGDGQPQHF
>TRBJ2-2|TRBV19|.|TRBD1
TGTGCCAGTAGCGCCACGGACAGGGGCCGGGAGAGAGGGACCGGGGAGCTGTTTTTT
CASSATDRGRERGTGELFF
>TRBJ2-1|TRBV5-4|.|TRBD2
TGTGCCAGCAGCTTGGTAACTAGCGTGTACAATGAGCAGTTCTTC
CASSLVTSVYNEQFF
>TRBJ2-1|TRBV10-3|.|TRBD2
TGTGCCACCCTTGGTGGGCTAGCGGGAGCGGGGGACAATGAGCAGTTCTTC
CATLGGLAGAGDNEQFF
>TRBJ2-1|TRBV20-1|.|.
TGCAGTGCTAGCCCAGCCGGGGAGCAGTTCTTC
CSASPAGEQFF
>TRBJ2-7|TRBV4-2|.|.
TGTGCCAGCAGCCAGGAGACCGGTGGCTCCTACGAGCAGTACTTC
CASSQETGGSYEQYF
>TRBJ1-1|TRBV28|.|.
TGTGCCAGCAGCCTATGGGGCTCAGGGCAAAAGAACACTGAAGCTTTCTTT
CASSLWGSGQKNTEAFF
>TRBJ2-1|TRBV5-4|once|TRBD2
TGTGCCAGCAGCAAACTAGCGGGAGGGGTCGATGAGCAGTTCTTC
CASSKLAGGVDEQFF
>TRBJ1-1|TRBV18|.|.
TGTGCCAGCTCCCCGCCGGTACACACTGAAGCTTTCTTT
CASSPPVHTEAFF
>TRBJ2-7|TRBV5-1|.|TRBD2
TGCGCCAGCAGACCCCAGCGGGGTGGCCACGAGCAGTACTTC
CASRPQRGGHEQYF
>TRBJ2-6|TRBV30|.|TRBD1
TGTGCCTGGGAATCAGGGGGCTCTGGGGCCAACGTCCTGACTTTC
CAWESGGSGANVLTF
>TRBJ1-2|TRBV7-9|.|.
TGTGCCAGCAGCTCACCGCCGGGGGACGGCCCCTATGGCTACACCTTC
CASSSPPGDGPYGYTF
>TRBJ2-7|TRBV4-2|.|TRBD2
TGTGCCAGCAGCCAAGATACACTAGCGGGCTCCTACGAGCAGTACTTC
CASSQDTLAGSYEQYF
>TRBJ1-5|TRBV6-6|.|.
TGTGCCACCTCTCCGGGGTCGCAGCCCCAGCATTTT
CATSPGSQPQHF
>TRBJ2-5|TRBV13|.|.
TGTGCCAGCAGCGCCCCACAGGGAGGTGGGGAGACCCAGTACTTC
CASSAPQGGGETQYF
>TRBJ1-2|TRBV2|.|.
TGTGCCAGCACCTCGGGAGGGGGCTATGGCTACACCTTC
CASTSGGGYGYTF